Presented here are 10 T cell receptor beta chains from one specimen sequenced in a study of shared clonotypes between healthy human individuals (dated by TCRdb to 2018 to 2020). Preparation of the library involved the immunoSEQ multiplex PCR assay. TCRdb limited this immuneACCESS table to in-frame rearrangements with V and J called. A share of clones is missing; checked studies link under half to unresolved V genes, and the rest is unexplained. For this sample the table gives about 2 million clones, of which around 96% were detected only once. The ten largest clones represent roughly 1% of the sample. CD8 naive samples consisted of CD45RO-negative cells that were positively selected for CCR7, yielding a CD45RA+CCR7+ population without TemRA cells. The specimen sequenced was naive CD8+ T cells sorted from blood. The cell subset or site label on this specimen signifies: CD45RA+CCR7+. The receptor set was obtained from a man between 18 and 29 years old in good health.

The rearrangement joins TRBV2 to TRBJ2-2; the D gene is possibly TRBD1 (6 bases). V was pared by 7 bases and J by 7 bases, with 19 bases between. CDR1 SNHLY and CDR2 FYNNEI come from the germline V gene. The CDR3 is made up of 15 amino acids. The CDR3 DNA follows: TGTGCCAGCATTTTAAGACAGGTGAAGGGCGGGGAGCTGTTTTTT. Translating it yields CASILRQVKGGELFF.

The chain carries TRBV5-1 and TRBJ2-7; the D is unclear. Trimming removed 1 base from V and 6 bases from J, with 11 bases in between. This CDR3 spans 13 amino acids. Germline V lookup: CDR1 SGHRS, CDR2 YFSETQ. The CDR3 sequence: CASSLSGSGEQYF. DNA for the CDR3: TGCGCCAGCAGCTTGAGTGGGTCAGGCGAGCAGTACTTC.

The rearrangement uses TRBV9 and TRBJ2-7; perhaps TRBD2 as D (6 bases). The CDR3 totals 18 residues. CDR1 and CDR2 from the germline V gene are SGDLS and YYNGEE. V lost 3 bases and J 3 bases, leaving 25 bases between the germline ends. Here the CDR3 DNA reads TGTGCCAGCAGCGCTTCCGCTGCGTGGGGGGACTCCCACTACGAGCAGTACTTC. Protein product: CASSASAAWGDSHYEQYF.

The CDR3 coding sequence is TGTGCCATTTCGGGGGGGAGCGACAATGAGCAGTTCTTC. It specifies CAISGGSDNEQFF. V and J are TRBV28 and TRBJ2-1; 8 nucleotides line up with TRBD2. Germline V gives CDR1 MDHEN, CDR2 SYDVKM. V was clipped by 10 bases and J by 5 bases; unmatched bases: 7. This CDR3 has 13 amino acids.

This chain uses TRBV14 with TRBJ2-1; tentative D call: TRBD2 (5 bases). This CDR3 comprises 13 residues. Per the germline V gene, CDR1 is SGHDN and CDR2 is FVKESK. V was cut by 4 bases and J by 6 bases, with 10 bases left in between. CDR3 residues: CASSPWTLNEQFF. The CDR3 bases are TGTGCCAGCAGCCCTTGGACTCTCAATGAGCAGTTCTTC. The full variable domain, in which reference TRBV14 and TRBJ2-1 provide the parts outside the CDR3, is EAGVTQFPSHSVIEKGQTVTLRCDPISGHDNLYWYRRVMGKEIKFLLHFVKESKQDESGMPNNRFLAERTGGTYSTLKVQPAELEDSGVYFCASSPWTLNEQFFGPGTRLTVL.

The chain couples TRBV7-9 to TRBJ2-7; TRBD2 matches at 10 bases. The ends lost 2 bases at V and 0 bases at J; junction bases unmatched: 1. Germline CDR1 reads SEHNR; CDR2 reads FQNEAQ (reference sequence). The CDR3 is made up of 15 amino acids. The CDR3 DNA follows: TGTGCCAGCAGCTTACTAGCGGGGGACTCCTACGAGCAGTACTTC. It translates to CASSLLAGDSYEQYF.

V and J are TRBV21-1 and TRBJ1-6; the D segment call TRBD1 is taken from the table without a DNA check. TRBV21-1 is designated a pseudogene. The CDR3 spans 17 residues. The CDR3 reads CASSLRQPGQGNSPLHF. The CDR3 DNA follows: TGTGCCAGCAGCTTACGCCAGCCGGGACAGGGGAACTCACCCCTCCACTTT.

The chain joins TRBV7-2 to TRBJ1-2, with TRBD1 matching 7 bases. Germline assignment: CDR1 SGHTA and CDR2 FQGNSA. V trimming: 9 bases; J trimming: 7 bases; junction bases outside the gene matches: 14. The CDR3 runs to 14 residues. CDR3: CARREGWGDSGYTF. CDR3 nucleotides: TGTGCCAGGAGGGAGGGTTGGGGGGACAGTGGCTACACCTTC.

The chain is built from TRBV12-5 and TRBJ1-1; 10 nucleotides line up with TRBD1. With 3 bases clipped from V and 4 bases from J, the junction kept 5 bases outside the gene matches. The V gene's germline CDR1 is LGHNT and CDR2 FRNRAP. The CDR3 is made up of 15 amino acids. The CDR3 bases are TGTGCTAGTGGTTTCTGGACAGGGGGAGGCACTGAAGCTTTCTTT. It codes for CASGFWTGGGTEAFF. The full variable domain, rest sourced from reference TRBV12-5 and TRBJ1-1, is DARVTQTPRHKVTEMGQEVTMRCQPILGHNTVFWYRQTMMQGLELLAYFRNRAPLDDSGMPKDRFSAEMPDATLATLKIQPSEPRDSAVYFCASGFWTGGGTEAFFGQGTRLTVV.

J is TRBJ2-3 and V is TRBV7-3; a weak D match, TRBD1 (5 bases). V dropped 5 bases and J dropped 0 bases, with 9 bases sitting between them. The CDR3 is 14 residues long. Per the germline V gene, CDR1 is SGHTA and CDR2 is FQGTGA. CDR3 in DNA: TGTGCCAGCAGCCTAGGGGTGAGCACAGATACGCAGTATTTT. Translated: CASSLGVSTDTQYF.